The 21 T cell receptor beta chains given below trace back to one sample, sequenced in a study of Ad26.COV2.S vaccination and SARS-CoV-2 variants. Treatment specified: 15 to 20 received Ad26.COV2.S at low or high dose, single or two shots; about 5 received placebo; per-sample allocation not given. It was on day 63 after the first vaccine or placebo injection that samples were taken. TCRdb keeps only in-frame clones here, not all; method: immunoSEQ multiplex PCR. The top ten hold approximately 2% of the sample, which has 300,000 to 400,000 clones, around 84% seen once. The sample was peripheral blood, taken in a trial of Ad26.COV2.S vaccine versus placebo. The receptors originated from a person between 18 and 59 years old who received the Ad26.COV2.S COVID-19 vaccine or a placebo.

This sequence joins TRBV7-9 and TRBJ1-2; maybe TRBD1 (6 bases). V lost 5 bases and J lost 4, with 20 bases in between. CDR1 and CDR2 from the germline V gene are SEHNR and FQNEAQ (reference sequence). This CDR3 spans 16 amino acids. DNA of the CDR3: TGTGCCAGCAGCACGTCGAGGGGGGCGGTAGGCTATGGCTACACCTTC. Protein: CASSTSRGAVGYGYTF.

The V gene is TRBV13, the J gene TRBJ2-7; perhaps D is TRBD1 or TRBD2 (5 bases each). V lost 4 bases, J lost 12 bases, and 16 bases lay in between. The CDR3 has 12 residues. Germline loops: CDR1 PRHDT, CDR2 FYEKMQ (reference sequence). CDR3 sequence reads: CASSSLGERGYF. CDR3 coding DNA: TGTGCCAGCAGCTCTCTCGGGGAAAGGGGGTACTTC.

CDR3 in DNA: TGCAGCGTTGATGGTGGGGGGGGTAATGAGCAGTTCTTC. Its protein product is CSVDGGGGNEQFF. The chain couples TRBV29-1 to TRBJ2-1; 7 nucleotides align to TRBD2. The CDR3 has 13 amino acids. The V gene's germline CDR1 is SQVTM and CDR2 ANQGSEA. J lost 7 bases, V lost 3 bases, and 6 bases had no gene match.

CDR3 residues: CASSQRGRANEKLFF. CDR3 DNA: TGTGCCAGCAGCCAACGGGGAAGGGCTAATGAAAAACTGTTTTTT. The rearrangement joins TRBV7-2 to TRBJ1-4; D gene unclear. Germline V gives CDR1 SGHTA, CDR2 FQGNSA. The CDR3 is 15 residues long. With 5 bases removed from V and 3 bases from J, the gap between germline ends came to 13 bases.

This clone was found once. This chain joins TRBV27 and TRBJ1-1, with 9 bases identical to TRBD1. Germline V CDR1 and CDR2: MNHEY, SMNVEV (reference sequence). This CDR3 contains 15 residues. V dropped 4 bases and J dropped 8; count of bases not matched to a gene: 11. The CDR3 spells CASSSLGTGNPEAFF. The CDR3 nucleotides read TGTGCCAGCAGTTCCCTTGGGACAGGGAACCCAGAAGCTTTCTTT.

This chain connects TRBV27 to TRBJ1-2; TRBD1 matches 7 bases. V shed 4 bases and J 4 bases; nucleotides not matched to a gene: 9. Looked up from germline, CDR1 is MNHEY and CDR2 is SMNVEV (reference sequence). This CDR3 contains 15 residues. Here the CDR3 DNA reads TGTGCCAGCAGTTCCGCCGACAGGGCGGCCTATGGCTACACCTTC. Translation: CASSSADRAAYGYTF.

This chain connects TRBV6-5 to TRBJ1-4; 9 nucleotides align to TRBD1. CDR3 length: 16 residues. Trimming took 4 bases from V and 8 from J; bases not matched to a gene: 11. Germline V gene data show CDR1 as MNHEY and CDR2 as SVGAGI. The CDR3 DNA follows: TGTGCCAGCAGTTCCGTTAGGACAGGGGAACGGGAAAAACTGTTTTTT. It encodes CASSSVRTGEREKLFF.

The CDR3 loop is CASSSSQGANAEKLFF. CDR3 in DNA: TGTGCCAGCAGCAGCTCACAGGGGGCGAATGCAGAAAAACTGTTTTTT. The rearrangement uses TRBV7-9 and TRBJ1-4, with 9 bases fitting TRBD1. The V gene end was trimmed by 5 bases and the J gene end by 8 bases; junction bases not matched to a gene: 12. The CDR3 is 16 residues long. Per the germline V gene, CDR1 is SEHNR and CDR2 is FQNEAQ (reference sequence).

The chain employs TRBV14 and TRBJ1-2, with D unresolved. Germline CDR1 SGHDN, CDR2 FVKESK. V was cut by 2 bases and J by 4 bases, with 17 bases left in between. This CDR3 is built from 16 residues. The CDR3: CASSQHWGSELYGYTF. The CDR3 DNA follows: TGTGCCAGCAGCCAACATTGGGGTTCCGAACTCTATGGCTACACCTTC.

J is TRBJ1-4 and V is TRBV5-6; possibly TRBD1 for D (6 bases). The V end was cut by 4 bases, the J end by 0 bases, with 13 bases between. Looked up from germline, CDR1 is SGHDT and CDR2 is YYEEEE. The CDR3 extends over 16 amino acids. CDR3 DNA: TGTGCCAGCAGCCCCCAGGGGTCCGCAACTAATGAAAAACTGTTTTTT. Amino acids: CASSPQGSATNEKLFF.

This clone turned up a few times. The CDR3 DNA is TGTGCCTGGAGTGGACAGGGTCTCACTGAAGCTTTCTTT. Its protein is CAWSGQGLTEAFF. V and J are TRBV30 and TRBJ1-1; 7 nucleotides line up with TRBD1. The CDR3 consists of 13 residues. Trimming took 1 base from V and 4 from J; bases not matched to a gene: 3. Germline-derived CDR1 and CDR2 are GTSNPN and SVGIG (reference sequence).

The chain carries TRBV5-6 and TRBJ1-2; D is possibly TRBD1 (6 bases). The CDR3 spans 15 residues. Germline values: CDR1 SGHDT, CDR2 YYEEEE. V was pared by 0 bases and J by 3 bases, with 12 bases between. This chain's CDR3 is CASSLDPGADYGYTF. As DNA, the CDR3 is TGTGCCAGCAGCTTGGACCCAGGGGCGGACTATGGCTACACCTTC.

The chain links TRBV4-3 to TRBJ2-5; D is undetermined. Germline CDR1 reads LGHNA; CDR2 reads YSLEER. Trimming shortened V by 0 bases and J by 6 bases, and 11 bases separated the two germline ends. The CDR3 is 14 amino acids. The CDR3 reads CASSQDLSGKTQYF. The DNA for the CDR3 is TGCGCCAGCAGCCAAGATCTAAGTGGGAAGACCCAGTACTTC.

The chain has TRBV9 and TRBJ2-7, with a tentative D call TRBD1 (5 bases). Germline V gene sequence: CDR1 SGDLS, CDR2 YYNGEE. The CDR3 has 12 residues. The V and J ends lost 4 bases and 6 bases respectively, with 11 bases between them. The CDR3 is CASSLADSEQYF. The CDR3 DNA sequence: TGTGCCAGCAGCTTAGCCGACAGCGAGCAGTACTTC.

The rearrangement links TRBV6-5 to TRBJ1-6, with D perhaps matching TRBD1 (6 bases). This CDR3 is 14 amino acids long. CDR1 is MNHEY, CDR2 SVGAGI, per germline. V was cut by 4 bases and J by 8 bases, with 12 bases left in between. CDR3 residues: CASSSGQGHSPLHF. DNA of the CDR3: TGTGCCAGCAGTTCAGGCCAGGGGCATTCACCCCTCCACTTT.

The CDR3 spells CASSPLIDNEQFF. The DNA for the CDR3 is TGTGCCAGCTCACCACTCATCGACAATGAGCAGTTCTTC. The J gene is TRBJ2-1, the V gene TRBV18; no definite D call. Germline lookup yields CDR1 KGHSH and CDR2 LQKENI. This CDR3 is 13 amino acids long. Between the trimmed V and J ends, which lost 1 base and 5 bases, there was a span of 6 bases.

V and J are TRBV11-2 and TRBJ1-6, with D perhaps TRBD1 (5 bases). V lost 4 bases, J lost 5 bases, and 15 bases lay in between. This CDR3 has 16 amino acids. CDR1 and CDR2 (germline): SGHAT, FQNNGV. The DNA for the CDR3 is TGTGCCAGCAGCTACAGACTGGCAGGGAATAATTCACCCCTCCACTTT. This sequence encodes CASSYRLAGNNSPLHF.

The gene calls are TRBV19 and TRBJ1-2; possible D gene TRBD1, 5 bases. The V end lost 6 bases, the J end lost 2 bases, and 13 bases lay between the germline ends. The CDR3 totals 14 residues. Germline values: CDR1 LNHDA, CDR2 SQIVND (reference sequence). The CDR3 loop reads CASRTRTKNYGYTF. The CDR3 DNA sequence: TGTGCCAGTAGGACACGGACAAAAAACTATGGCTACACCTTC. The full variable domain, its missing parts supplied by reference TRBV19 and TRBJ1-2, is DGGITQSPKYLFRKEGQNVTLSCEQNLNHDAMYWYRQDPGQGLRLIYYSQIVNDFQKGDIAEGYSVSREKKESFPLTVTSAQKNPTAFYLCASRTRTKNYGYTFGSGTRLTVV.

The chain couples TRBV7-3 to TRBJ2-1; weak D call: TRBD2 (6 bases). V lost 5 bases and J lost 3, with 8 bases in between. The germline CDR1 and CDR2 sequences are SGHTA and FQGTGA. The CDR3 consists of 13 residues. CDR3: CASSRGFYNEQFF. The CDR3 nucleotides read TGTGCCAGCAGCCGGGGGTTCTACAATGAGCAGTTCTTC.

The chain couples TRBV10-3 to TRBJ1-1, with 9 nucleotides matching TRBD1. The V segment lost 7 bases and the J segment 3 bases; nucleotides outside the gene matches: 9. CDR1 and CDR2 (germline): ENHRY, SYGVKD. This CDR3 contains 15 residues. The CDR3 is CAIKKGQGTHTEAFF. CDR3 sequence (DNA): TGTGCCATCAAAAAAGGACAGGGGACCCACACTGAAGCTTTCTTT.

The chain links TRBV9 to TRBJ2-2; D is undetermined. Per the germline V gene, CDR1 is SGDLS and CDR2 is YYNGEE. V lost 3 bases and J lost 5, with 8 bases in between. This CDR3 contains 13 residues. The CDR3 bases are TGTGCCAGCAGCGCCCAGCGAACCGGGGAGCTGTTTTTT. Protein: CASSAQRTGELFF.